What follows are 4 T cell receptor beta chains derived from one specimen sequenced in a study of OX40 agonist ivuxolimab in advanced cancers. Libraries were prepared by immunoSEQ multiplex PCR; TCRdb keeps only in-frame clonotypes and omits some of them. This sample has about 94,000 clones, with roughly 94% found just once. The source material was CD4+ or CD8+ T cells sorted from blood, sampled in a trial of the OX40 agonist ivuxolimab. Receptors originate from an adult with an advanced solid tumor such as melanoma, head and neck, liver or kidney cancer.

The V gene is TRBV10-2, the J gene TRBJ2-3; 7 positions agree with TRBD1. Per the germline V gene, CDR1 is WSHSY and CDR2 is SAAADI. V was clipped by 6 bases and J by 0 bases; unmatched bases: 6. The CDR3 is 15 residues long. CDR3 bases: TGCGCCAGCAGGCCGACAGGGCCCAGCACAGATACGCAGTATTTT. This translates into CASRPTGPSTDTQYF.

Worth noting for this clone: This same CDR3 is encoded by further DNA sequences in the sample. V gene TRBV5-8 combines with J gene TRBJ1-1, with TRBD1 identical over 8 bases. Germline V CDR1 and CDR2: SGHTS, YDEGEE. The CDR3 contains 13 residues. V lost 5 bases to trimming and J lost 4 bases; unmatched junction nucleotides: 4. The CDR3 sequence is CASSRDRGTEAFF. The CDR3 DNA is TGTGCCAGCAGTCGTGACAGGGGCACTGAAGCTTTCTTT.

The genes are TRBV7-8 and TRBJ1-5; possible D gene TRBD1, 6 bases. Germline CDR1 and CDR2: SGHVS and FQNEAQ. The CDR3 contains 18 residues. V gave up 6 bases and J gave up 0 bases, with 21 bases separating them. CDR3 DNA sequence: TGTGCCAGCAGTTCTCGGGGCGGGGGGGCGTATAGCAATCAGCCCCAGCATTTT. Protein product: CASSSRGGGAYSNQPQHF.

The chain is built from TRBV4-1 and TRBJ2-1; TRBD2 aligns across 8 bases. From germline, CDR1 is MGHRA and CDR2 YSYEKL. V shed 4 bases, J shed 3 bases, and the junction held 8 bases outside the gene matches. The CDR3 is 16 amino acids. The CDR3 sequence: CASSLRVAGLYNEQFF. The CDR3 DNA is TGCGCCAGCAGCCTAAGGGTAGCGGGGCTCTACAATGAGCAGTTCTTC.